Sequencing of this T cell receptor beta chain was carried out in a study of control samples from healthy donors and cancer patients. TCRdb's table, derived via immunoSEQ multiplex PCR, lists solely in-frame clones and lacks some. The sample has 75,000 to 90,000 clones, 70% to 90% seen once. What was sequenced was blood. This clonotype originated in a man between 50 and 59 years old in good health.

The DNA for the CDR3 is TGTGCCAGCAGCGGAACGGAGGGTCTACAGCAGTACTTC. Translation: CASSGTEGLQQYF. The chain joins TRBV6-2 or TRBV6-3 to TRBJ2-7; TRBD2 might be the D (6 bases). Trimming left V 6 bases short and J 8 bases short, with 17 bases between. CDR1 is MNHEY and CDR2 is SVGEGT in the germline V gene. The CDR3 length is 13 residues.